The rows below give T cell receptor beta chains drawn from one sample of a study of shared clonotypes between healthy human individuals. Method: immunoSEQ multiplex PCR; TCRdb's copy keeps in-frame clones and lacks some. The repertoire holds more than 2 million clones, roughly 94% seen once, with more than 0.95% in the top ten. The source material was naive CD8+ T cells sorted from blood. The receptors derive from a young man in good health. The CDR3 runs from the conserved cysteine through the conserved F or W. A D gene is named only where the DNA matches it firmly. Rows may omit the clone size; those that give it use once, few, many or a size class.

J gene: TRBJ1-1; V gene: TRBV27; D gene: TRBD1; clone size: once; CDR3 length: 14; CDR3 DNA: TGTGCCAGCAGGCTACAGGGGGCGAACACTGAAGCTTTCTTT; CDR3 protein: CASRLQGANTEAFF
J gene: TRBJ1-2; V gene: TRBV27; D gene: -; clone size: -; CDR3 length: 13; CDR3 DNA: TGTGCCAGCAGTTTATACCAGGTCGAGGGCTACACCTTC; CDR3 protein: CASSLYQVEGYTF
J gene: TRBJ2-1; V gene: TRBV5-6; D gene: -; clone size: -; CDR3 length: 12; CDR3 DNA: TGTGCCAGCAGCGAGCAGGGATTAGGGCAGTTCTTC; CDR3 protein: CASSEQGLGQFF
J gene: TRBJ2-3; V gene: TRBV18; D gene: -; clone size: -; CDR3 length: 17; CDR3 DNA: TGTGCCAGCTCACCGTGGGACACGATCTACCTAACAGATACGCAGTATTTT; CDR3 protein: CASSPWDTIYLTDTQYF
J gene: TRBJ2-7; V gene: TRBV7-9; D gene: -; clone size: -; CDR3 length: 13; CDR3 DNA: TGTGCCAGCAGTTCAAGGGGGAGTAGCGAGCAGTACTTC; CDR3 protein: CASSSRGSSEQYF
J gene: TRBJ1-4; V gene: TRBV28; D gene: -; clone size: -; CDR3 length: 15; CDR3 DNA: TGTGCCAGCAGTGGACCGACAGGAGTTAATGAAAAACTGTTTTTT; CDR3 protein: CASSGPTGVNEKLFF
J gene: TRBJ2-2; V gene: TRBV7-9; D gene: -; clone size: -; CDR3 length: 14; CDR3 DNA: TGTGCCAGCAGCCCAGACCCTGCCATCGGGGAGCTGTTTTTT; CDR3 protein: CASSPDPAIGELFF
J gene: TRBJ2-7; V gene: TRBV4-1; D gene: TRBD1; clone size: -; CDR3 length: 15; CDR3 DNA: TGCGCCAGCAGCCACCCGGGACAGGGAAGCTACGAGCAGTACTTC; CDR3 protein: CASSHPGQGSYEQYF
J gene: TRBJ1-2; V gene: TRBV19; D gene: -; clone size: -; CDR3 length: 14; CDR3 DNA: TGTGCCACGCATGCCGAGACAGCTTTTTATGGCTACACCTTC; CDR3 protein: CATHAETAFYGYTF
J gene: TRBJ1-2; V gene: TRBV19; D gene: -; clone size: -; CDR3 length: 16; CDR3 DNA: TGTGCCAGTAGTATAGTTCCCCGGGAAGCTAGCTATGGCTACACCTTC; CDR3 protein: CASSIVPREASYGYTF
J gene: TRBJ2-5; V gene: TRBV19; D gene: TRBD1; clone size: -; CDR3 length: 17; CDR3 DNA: TGTGCCAGTAGTATATATCTCGACAGGGACCTCCAAGAGACCCAGTACTTC; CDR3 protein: CASSIYLDRDLQETQYF
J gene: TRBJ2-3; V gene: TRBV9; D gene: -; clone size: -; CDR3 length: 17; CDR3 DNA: TGTGCCAGCAGCGTAGAAGGAGGGACGACCCGCACAGATACGCAGTATTTT; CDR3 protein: CASSVEGGTTRTDTQYF
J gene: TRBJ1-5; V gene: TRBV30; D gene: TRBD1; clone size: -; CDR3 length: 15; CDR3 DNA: TGTGCCTGGAGTTCCGGGACAGGGGGCTTTCAGCCCCAGCATTTT; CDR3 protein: CAWSSGTGGFQPQHF
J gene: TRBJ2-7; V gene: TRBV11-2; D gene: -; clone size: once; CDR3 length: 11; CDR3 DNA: TGTGCCAGCAGGGCGGGCTACGAGCAGTACTTC; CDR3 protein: CASRAGYEQYF
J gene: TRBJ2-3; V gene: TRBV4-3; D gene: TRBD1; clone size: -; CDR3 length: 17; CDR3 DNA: TGCGCCAGCAGCCAAGATCCCGAGGGGGCAATCACAGATACGCAGTATTTT; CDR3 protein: CASSQDPEGAITDTQYF
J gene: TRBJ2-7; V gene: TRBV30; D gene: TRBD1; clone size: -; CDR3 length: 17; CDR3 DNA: TGTGCCTGGAGTTTAACAGGGGGCGACTTTGGTTACTACGAGCAGTACTTC; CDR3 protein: CAWSLTGGDFGYYEQYF
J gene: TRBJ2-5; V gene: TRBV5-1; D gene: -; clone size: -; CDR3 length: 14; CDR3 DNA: TGCGCCAGCAGCTTGCTGGACGGTCAAGAGACCCAGTACTTC; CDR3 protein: CASSLLDGQETQYF
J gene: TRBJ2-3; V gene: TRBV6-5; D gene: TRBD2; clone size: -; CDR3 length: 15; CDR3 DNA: TGTGCCAGCAGTTACTCACGGGGGGGCACAGATACGCAGTATTTT; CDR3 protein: CASSYSRGGTDTQYF
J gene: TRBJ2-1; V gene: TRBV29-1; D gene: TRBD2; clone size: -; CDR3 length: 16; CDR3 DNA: TGCAGCGTTGTTGTAGCGGGGGGGCTGTACTACAATGAGCAGTTCTTC; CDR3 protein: CSVVVAGGLYYNEQFF
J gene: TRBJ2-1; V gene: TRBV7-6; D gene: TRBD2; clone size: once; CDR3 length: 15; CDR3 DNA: TGTGCCAGCAGCTTAGGGCTAGCGGAGCACAATGAGCAGTTCTTC; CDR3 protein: CASSLGLAEHNEQFF
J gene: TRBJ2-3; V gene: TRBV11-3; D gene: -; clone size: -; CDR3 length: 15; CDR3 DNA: TGTGCCAGCAGCTTATTCCCGGAGGGCACAGATACGCAGTATTTT; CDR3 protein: CASSLFPEGTDTQYF
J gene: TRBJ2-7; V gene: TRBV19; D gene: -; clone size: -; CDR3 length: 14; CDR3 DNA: TGTGCCAGTAGTATGGTTCAGGGGAGGTACGAGCAGTACTTC; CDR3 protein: CASSMVQGRYEQYF
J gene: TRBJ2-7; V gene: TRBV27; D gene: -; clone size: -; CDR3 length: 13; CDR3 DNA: TGTGCCAGCAGTTTATCAATAGGGTACGAGCAGTACTTC; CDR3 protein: CASSLSIGYEQYF
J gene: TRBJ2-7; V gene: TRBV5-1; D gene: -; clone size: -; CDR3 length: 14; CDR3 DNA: TGCGCCAGCAGCTTCGGACCGAGCTCCTACGAGCAGTACTTC; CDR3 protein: CASSFGPSSYEQYF
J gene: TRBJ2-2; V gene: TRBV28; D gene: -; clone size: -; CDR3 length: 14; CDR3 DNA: TGTGCCAGCAGTTTAATGGGGGACACCGGGGAGCTGTTTTTT; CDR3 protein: CASSLMGDTGELFF
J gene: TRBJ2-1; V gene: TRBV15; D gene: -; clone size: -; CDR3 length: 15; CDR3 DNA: TGTGCCACCAGCGCTTCGAGGGGCGCATACAATGAGCAGTTCTTC; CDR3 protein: CATSASRGAYNEQFF
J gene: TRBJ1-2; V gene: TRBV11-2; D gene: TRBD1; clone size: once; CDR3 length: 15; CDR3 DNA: TGTGCCAGCAGCTTAGGACCCAGGGGGCAGGATGGCTACACCTTC; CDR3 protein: CASSLGPRGQDGYTF
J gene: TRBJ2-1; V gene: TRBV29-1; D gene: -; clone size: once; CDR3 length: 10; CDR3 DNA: TGCAGCGTTGAAGTCAATGAGCAGTTCTTC; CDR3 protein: CSVEVNEQFF
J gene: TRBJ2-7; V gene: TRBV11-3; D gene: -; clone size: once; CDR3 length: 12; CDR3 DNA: TGTGCCAGCAGCTTAACGGGCACCGAGCAGTACTTC; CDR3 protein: CASSLTGTEQYF
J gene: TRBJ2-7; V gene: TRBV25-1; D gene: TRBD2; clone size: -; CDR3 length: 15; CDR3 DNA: TGTGCCACTACGGGGCCGGGAGGAACGTCCTACGAGCAGTACTTC; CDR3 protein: CATTGPGGTSYEQYF
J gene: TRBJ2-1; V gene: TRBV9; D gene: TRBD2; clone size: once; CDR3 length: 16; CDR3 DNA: TGTGCCAGCAGCGGTCAAGCGGGAGGAACCTACAATGAGCAGTTCTTC; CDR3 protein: CASSGQAGGTYNEQFF